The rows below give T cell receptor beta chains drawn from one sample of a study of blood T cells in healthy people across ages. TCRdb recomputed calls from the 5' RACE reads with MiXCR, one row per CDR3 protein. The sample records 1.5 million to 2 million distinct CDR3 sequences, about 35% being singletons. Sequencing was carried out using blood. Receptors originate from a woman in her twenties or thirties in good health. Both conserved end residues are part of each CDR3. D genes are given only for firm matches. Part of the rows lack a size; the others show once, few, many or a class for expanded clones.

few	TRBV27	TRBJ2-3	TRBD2	CASSFSGDPTDTQYF	TGTGCCAGCAGTTTTAGCGGGGACCCCACAGATACGCAGTATTTT
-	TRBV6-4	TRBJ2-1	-	CASSDYGQGGVNEQFF	TGTGCCAGCAGTGACTATGGGCAGGGTGGAGTGAATGAGCAGTTCTTC
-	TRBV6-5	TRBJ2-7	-	CASSSSGGKGYEQYF	TGTGCCAGCAGTTCATCGGGGGGCAAGGGCTACGAGCAGTACTTC
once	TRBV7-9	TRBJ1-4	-	CASSPSGTLGEKLFF	TGTGCCAGCAGCCCATCCGGGACCTTGGGTGAAAAACTGTTTTTT
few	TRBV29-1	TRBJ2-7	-	CSTTDSYEQYF	TGCAGCACCACGGACAGCTACGAGCAGTACTTC
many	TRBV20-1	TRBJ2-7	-	CSAPIATPPYEQYF	TGCAGTGCTCCCATAGCGACACCACCCTACGAGCAGTACTTC
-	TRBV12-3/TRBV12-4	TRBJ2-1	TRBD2	CASRPTSANEQFF	TGTGCCAGCAGACCAACTAGCGCCAATGAGCAGTTCTTC
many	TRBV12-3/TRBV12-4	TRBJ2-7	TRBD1	CASSLGNRGGEQYF	TGTGCCAGCAGTTTGGGGAACAGGGGCGGCGAGCAGTACTTC
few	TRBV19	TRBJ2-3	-	CASTPWPGSTDTQYF	TGTGCCAGTACGCCTTGGCCTGGAAGCACAGATACGCAGTATTTT
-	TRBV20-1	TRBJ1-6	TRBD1	CSTGGTGGSPLHF	TGCAGTACGGGCGGGACAGGAGGTTCACCCCTCCACTTT
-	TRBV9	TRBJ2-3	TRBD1	CASSVTHRGTDTQYF	TGTGCCAGCAGCGTAACCCACAGGGGTACAGATACGCAGTATTTT
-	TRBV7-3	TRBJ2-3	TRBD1	CASSSFTGGRTDTQYF	TGTGCCAGCAGCTCCTTTACAGGGGGCCGGACAGATACGCAGTATTTT
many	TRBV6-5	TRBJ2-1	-	CAARGAAYNEQFF	TGTGCCGCTCGGGGCGCTGCCTACAATGAGCAGTTCTTC